This is a list of T cell receptor beta chains from one sample in a study of a mutant IDH1 vaccine in newly diagnosed glioma. No antigen has been assigned to these receptors. Sequencing was performed with immunoSEQ multiplex PCR; in TCRdb, only in-frame clones are kept and a portion is missing. This table holds about 60,000 clones, about 87% found once. The sequences come from PBMCs, collected from a glioma patient whose treatment included an IDH1 peptide vaccine. Every receptor here comes from a man between 18 and 35 years old with glioma. CDR3s include the opening cysteine and the closing phenylalanine or tryptophan.

v_gene | CDR3aa
TRBV9 | CASSPRQGPKETQYF
TRBV11-1 | CASKLQTGYTGELFF
TRBV30 | CAWNVLGPNQPQHF
TRBV5-4 | CASSSGTVQETQYF
TRBV19 | CASNAGVGQPQHF
TRBV23-1 | CASIPGQGTDTQYF
TRBV7-6 | CASSLFGDQPQHF
TRBV20-1 | CSARRETQYF
TRBV5-1 | CASSLTGTGLGNTIYF
TRBV7-9 | CASSSGTGGLGNQPQHF
TRBV11-3 | CASSPSWGTGTGELFF
TRBV29-1 | CSVGVSGSGYTF
TRBV14 | CASSQATATTREAFF
TRBV19 | CASIQGLKAFF
TRBV7-2 | CASTSAQYQETQYF
TRBV19 | CASSWSAAMNTEAFF
TRBV6-5 | CASSYQGGGNYGYTF
TRBV6-4 | CASSDSYGYTF
TRBV30 | CAWSKRVAQGDIQYF
TRBV5-1 | CASSLGGRLLYEQYF
TRBV13 | CASSPDRGSGANVLTF
TRBV4-1 | CASSQDRAYGYTF
TRBV7-2 | CASSNNRGAKNIQYF
TRBV6-1 | CASSEVGQNYGYTF
TRBV6-5 | CASSYSASLSGNTIYF
TRBV10-3 | CATLLLRVSYNEQFF
TRBV15 | CATSRVASGVDTQYF
TRBV5-5 | CASSRDSFGEKLFF
TRBV5-3 | CARSPGLGSNYGYTF
TRBV29-1 | CSVGVGNEQFF
TRBV14 | CASSQLAGGTGELFF
TRBV6-5 | CASSWPLSEGTYGYTF
TRBV7-8 | CASSLGALAGAKMPYNEQFF
TRBV2 | CASSSQGSTNEKLFF
TRBV10-3 | CAISGAEGYEQYF
TRBV7-2 | CASSSPLAGGLADTQYF
TRBV10-3 | CAISEPEHSYEQYF
TRBV7-8 | CASSLGSEGFYNEQFF
TRBV5-4 | CASSYHYYEQYF
TRBV6-1 | CASTQLAGVTDTQYF